The 5 T cell receptor beta chains given below trace back to one sample, sequenced in a study of T cell responses to AZD1222 COVID-19 vaccine. The protocol was immunoSEQ multiplex PCR, while the TCRdb copy is restricted to in-frame clones and leaves out a portion. The sample yields around 83,000 clones, 86% seen once. The specimen comprised peripheral blood, sampled on day 0 of AZD1222 vaccination. These receptors originate from an adult in good health.

The chain carries TRBV4-1 and TRBJ2-2; 7 bases line up with TRBD1. The V and J ends lost 1 base and 2 bases, in that order; junction bases with no gene match: 1. Germline lookup yields CDR1 MGHRA and CDR2 YSYEKL. This CDR3 is built from 15 residues. CDR3 protein: CASSQGDRNTGELFF. CDR3 nucleotide sequence: TGCGCCAGCAGCCAAGGGGACAGAAACACCGGGGAGCTGTTTTTT.

V and J are TRBV7-3 and TRBJ2-3; TRBD2 aligns across 8 bases. V shed 1 base, J shed 5 bases, and the junction held 5 bases outside the gene matches. The CDR3 is 15 amino acids. From germline, CDR1 is SGHTA and CDR2 FQGTGA. The CDR3 loop reads CASSLIGRGGDTQYF. The CDR3 DNA reads TGTGCCAGCAGCTTAATAGGACGGGGGGGAGATACGCAGTATTTT.

CDR3: CAIRSPGSEQYF. CDR3 bases: TGTGCCATCAGGAGTCCAGGGAGCGAGCAGTACTTC. The J gene is TRBJ2-7, the V gene TRBV10-3; tentatively, D is TRBD1 or TRBD2 (5 bases each). CDR1 is ENHRY and CDR2 is SYGVKD in the germline V gene. Trimming took 6 bases from V and 6 from J, leaving 12 bases between them. There are 12 residues in the CDR3.

The V gene is TRBV19, the J gene TRBJ1-5; D is possibly TRBD1 (6 bases). Trimming pared 1 base from V and 0 bases from J, leaving 13 bases between. This CDR3 region has 17 residues. The germline gives CDR1 LNHDA, CDR2 SQIVND (reference sequence). The CDR3 coding sequence is TGTGCCAGTAGTATAGGAAGGACAGCTTATAGCAATCAGCCCCAGCATTTT. Amino acids: CASSIGRTAYSNQPQHF. Full variable domain (rest looked up from reference TRBV19 and TRBJ1-5): DGGITQSPKYLFRKEGQNVTLSCEQNLNHDAMYWYRQDPGQGLRLIYYSQIVNDFQKGDIAEGYSVSREKKESFPLTVTSAQKNPTAFYLCASSIGRTAYSNQPQHFGDGTRLSIL.

The chain employs TRBV15 and TRBJ1-5; D is unclear. This CDR3 is 16 amino acids long. Germline V gene sequence: CDR1 LNHNV, CDR2 YYDKDF (reference sequence). V lost 0 bases and J lost 5, with 14 bases in between. The CDR3 DNA follows: TGTGCCACCAGCAGAGATAACTATCAACTCCATCAGCCCCAGCATTTT. Residues: CATSRDNYQLHQPQHF.